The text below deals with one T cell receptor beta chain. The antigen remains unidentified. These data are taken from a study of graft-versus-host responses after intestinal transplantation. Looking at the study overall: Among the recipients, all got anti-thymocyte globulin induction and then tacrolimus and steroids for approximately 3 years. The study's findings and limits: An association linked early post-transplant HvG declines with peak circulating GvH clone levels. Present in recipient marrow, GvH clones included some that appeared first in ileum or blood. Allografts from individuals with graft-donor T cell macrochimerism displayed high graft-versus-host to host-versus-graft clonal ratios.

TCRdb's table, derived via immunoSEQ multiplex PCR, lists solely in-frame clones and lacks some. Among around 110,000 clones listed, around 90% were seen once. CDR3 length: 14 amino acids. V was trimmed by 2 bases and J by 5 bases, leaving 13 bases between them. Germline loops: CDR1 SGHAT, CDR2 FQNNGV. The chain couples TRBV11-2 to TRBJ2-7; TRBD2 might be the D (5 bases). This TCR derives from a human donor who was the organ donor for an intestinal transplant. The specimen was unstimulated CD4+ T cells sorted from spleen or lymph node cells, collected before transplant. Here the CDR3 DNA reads TGTGCCAGCAGCTTACGTCCCAGTAGCGACGAGCAGTACTTC. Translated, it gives CASSLRPSSDEQYF.